The 21 T cell receptor beta chains reported below all come from one sample, sequenced in a study of Graves' ophthalmopathy and Graves' hyperthyroidism. Using RNA transcripts, the TCR beta CDR3 regions were amplified. HTBI primers served in a first-round RT-PCR, which a second-round multiplex PCR followed. A single record per CDR3 protein comes from TCRdb applying MiXCR to the multiplex PCR reads. The sample holds about 1.2 million distinct CDR3 sequences; 36% are singletons and the top ten take 11%. What was sequenced was peripheral blood or thyroid tissue (not recorded which). These receptors were obtained from an adult man with Graves' hyperthyroidism.

The chain has TRBV20-1 and TRBJ2-5; D assignment may be TRBD1 or TRBD2 (7 bases each). CDR1 and CDR2 (germline): DFQATT, SNEGSKA (reference sequence). Trimming took off 6 bases at V and 4 bases at J, with 21 bases between the two ends. The length of the CDR3 is 15 residues. CDR3 nucleotides: TGCAGTGCCAGCAGTCGGGCAGGGGGGGGAGAGACCCAGTACTTC. Translation gives CSASSRAGGGETQYF.

This clonotype was counted a few times. The chain couples TRBV19 to TRBJ1-2, with D possibly being TRBD1 (5 bases). Germline lookup yields CDR1 LNHDA and CDR2 SQIVND (reference sequence). The CDR3 totals 12 residues. V was cut by 4 bases and J by 5 bases, with 8 bases left in between. The CDR3 region is CASSKGTYGYTF. CDR3 DNA sequence: TGTGCCAGTAGTAAGGGGACGTATGGCTACACCTTC.

This clonotype has a count of ten or more. The rearrangement uses TRBV12-3 or TRBV12-4 and TRBJ1-2; no reliable D call. The CDR3 is made up of 13 amino acids. V was cut by 5 bases and J by 4 bases, with 11 bases left in between. CDR3 in amino acids: CASSTVDVYGYTF. The CDR3 nucleotides are TGTGCCAGCAGTACGGTGGACGTCTATGGCTACACCTTC.

This clonotype was observed many times. Sequence at one end of the junction differs from germline and may be a read error. This chain uses TRBV10-3 with TRBJ1-2; 8 nucleotides agree with TRBD1. The germline gives CDR1 ENHRY, CDR2 SYGVKD. The CDR3 is 15 residues long. The CDR3 DNA sequence: TGTGCCAGCAGTTCCCGGGACAGGACTAACTATGGCTACACCTTC. Translated: CASSSRDRTNYGYTF.

For the CDR3, the DNA is TGTGCCAGCAGCATTGGGACAGATACGCAGTATTTT. Translating gives CASSIGTDTQYF. The chain joins TRBV5-6 to TRBJ2-3, with no clear D. V lost 4 bases to trimming and J lost 3 bases, with 6 bases between them. CDR1 is SGHDT, CDR2 YYEEEE, per germline. This CDR3 contains 12 residues.

The chain has TRBV10-3 and TRBJ2-5; unclear D gene. The V end was cut by 0 bases, the J end by 4 bases, with 12 bases between. The CDR3 covers 15 residues. The germline V gene has CDR1 ENHRY and CDR2 SYGVKD. The DNA of the CDR3 is TGTGCCATCAGTGAGTCGGCTAGTCGAGGAGAGACCCAGTACTTC. Translating gives CAISESASRGETQYF.

The CDR3 reads CAISEWGGDQPQHF. The DNA of the CDR3 is TGTGCCATCAGTGAATGGGGTGGTGATCAGCCCCAGCATTTT. V gene TRBV10-3 combines with J gene TRBJ1-5; D is uncertain. Trimming stripped 3 bases from V and 5 bases from J, with 11 bases between. The germline V gene encodes CDR1 ENHRY and CDR2 SYGVKD. This CDR3 comprises 14 residues.

This clonotype was seen many times. The gene calls are TRBV7-2 and TRBJ2-6, with 8 bases fitting TRBD2. Germline CDR1 and CDR2: SGHTA and FQGNSA. V shed 7 bases and J 4 bases; nucleotides not matched to a gene: 3. CDR3 length: 14 amino acids. CDR3: CASIGRGGANVLTF. The CDR3 DNA sequence: TGTGCCAGCATCGGGAGGGGGGGGGCCAACGTCCTGACTTTC.

V is TRBV13 and J is TRBJ1-3, with D unresolved. CDR1 PRHDT and CDR2 FYEKMQ come from the germline V gene (reference sequence). This CDR3 spans 17 amino acids. The ends were cut back, 9 bases at V and 0 bases at J, with 21 bases in the middle. In nucleotides, the CDR3 is TGTGCCAGTCACCGCCCCCTCGGAGTTGGCTCTGGAAACACCATATATTTT. This translates into CASHRPLGVGSGNTIYF. Complete variable domain (other parts from reference TRBV13 and TRBJ1-3): AAGVIQSPRHLIKEKRETATLKCYPIPRHDTVYWYQQGPGQDPQFLISFYEKMQSDKGSIPDRFSAQQFSDYHSELNMSSLELGDSALYFCASHRPLGVGSGNTIYFGEGSWLTVV.

This clonotype has just a few counts. V is TRBV6-5 and J is TRBJ1-4, with TRBD1 identical over 9 bases. Germline V gives CDR1 MNHEY, CDR2 SVGAGI. V lost 6 bases to trimming and J lost 8 bases; unmatched junction nucleotides: 1. CDR3 size: 12 residues. CDR3 sequence (DNA): TGTGCCAGCAGAACAGGGGGCGAAAAACTGTTTTTT. Translating gives CASRTGGEKLFF.

This sequence joins TRBV6-1 and TRBJ1-1, with 12 positions matching TRBD1. The CDR3 is 15 residues long. CDR1 MNHNS and CDR2 SASEGT come from the germline V gene. Losses at the gene ends were 7 bases for V and 1 base for J; bases not matched to a gene: 4. CDR3 sequence: CASIKGQGANTEAFF. DNA of the CDR3: TGTGCCAGCATCAAGGGACAGGGGGCGAACACTGAAGCTTTCTTT.

This clonotype was counted ten times or more. The V call is TRBV20-1, the J call TRBJ1-2; D is perhaps TRBD1 (5 bases). V lost 1 base and J 5 bases, leaving 11 bases between the germline ends. CDR3 size: 13 residues. CDR1 and CDR2 (germline): DFQATT, SNEGSKA (reference sequence). CDR3 DNA: TGCAGTGCTAGAGCTACAGGCCTATATGGCTACACCTTC. It specifies CSARATGLYGYTF.

This clonotype was counted many times. V is TRBV24-1 and J is TRBJ1-2; TRBD1 agrees at 8 bases. Germline V gene data show CDR1 as KGHDR and CDR2 as SFDVKD. V shed 3 bases, J shed 3 bases, and the junction held 8 bases outside the gene matches. The CDR3 contains 16 residues. The CDR3 DNA is TGTGCCACCAGTGATCGGGGACAGGCCAGACACTATGGCTACACCTTC. Protein: CATSDRGQARHYGYTF.

This clonotype was counted between two and nine times. The chain couples TRBV10-3 to TRBJ2-7; 7 bases match TRBD1. With 10 bases clipped from V and 1 base from J, the junction kept 16 bases outside the gene matches. The CDR3 runs 16 residues. Germline-derived CDR1 and CDR2 are ENHRY and SYGVKD. This chain's CDR3 is CASSDFDRAQSYEQYF. DNA for the CDR3: TGTGCCAGCAGCGACTTCGACAGGGCGCAATCCTACGAGCAGTACTTC.

This clonotype turned up a few times. The V and J genes are TRBV5-4 and TRBJ1-1, with D possibly being TRBD1 (6 bases). From germline, CDR1 is SGHNT and CDR2 YYREEE (reference sequence). The CDR3 is 14 amino acids. Trimming took off 4 bases at V and 4 bases at J, with 14 bases between the two ends. The CDR3 protein is CASSAGTSATEAFF. DNA for the CDR3: TGTGCCAGCAGCGCCGGGACATCGGCCACTGAAGCTTTCTTT.

This clonotype has at least ten counts. The chain joins TRBV29-1 to TRBJ2-5; tentatively, D is TRBD1 or TRBD2 (5 bases each). The CDR3 consists of 13 residues. V lost 8 bases and J lost 1, with 14 bases in between. Looked up from germline, CDR1 is SQVTM and CDR2 is ANQGSEA. CDR3 coding DNA: TGCAGCTACGAGGGGCAGGCCCAAGAGACCCAGTACTTC. Its protein is CSYEGQAQETQYF.

Worth noting for this clonotype: A junction end diverges from the germline sequence, so it may reflect a read error. J is TRBJ1-2 and V is TRBV24-1, with D possibly matching TRBD1 (6 bases). Germline loops: CDR1 KGHDR, CDR2 SFDVKD. This CDR3 comprises 17 residues. The CDR3 protein is CATSDSTGIGNWRGHTF. CDR3 nucleotides: TGTGCCACCAGCGATTCAACAGGGATCGGCAATTGGCGTGGCCACACCTTC.

V and J are TRBV20-1 and TRBJ1-1; TRBD1 is a possible D gene (6 bases). The V and J ends lost 6 bases and 0 bases respectively, with 26 bases between them. The length of the CDR3 is 18 residues. Germline CDR1 is DFQATT and CDR2 is SNEGSKA (reference sequence). The CDR3 reads CSAVAPLGAILMNTEAFF. CDR3 DNA: TGCAGTGCCGTGGCACCCTTGGGGGCGATACTCATGAACACTGAAGCTTTCTTT.

The chain carries TRBV29-1 and TRBJ1-3; tentatively, D is TRBD1 (5 bases). The CDR3 runs to 12 residues. V lost 3 bases and J lost 7, with 10 bases in between. The germline V gene has CDR1 SQVTM and CDR2 ANQGSEA. In DNA, the CDR3 is TGCAGCGTTGAGGGGGAGTGGAACACCATATATTTT. As protein: CSVEGEWNTIYF.

With regard to this clonotype: A read error may explain this, as a much larger clone is one base away. The chain joins TRBV10-3 to TRBJ1-2; D possibly corresponds to TRBD1 (6 bases). The V gene's germline CDR1 is ENHRY and CDR2 SYGVKD. V lost 4 bases to trimming and J lost 1 base, with 13 bases between them. The CDR3 sequence is 15 residues long. DNA for the CDR3: TGTGCCATCAGTGGTTTAGGGGACATTAACTATGGCTACACCTTC. Translation gives CAISGLGDINYGYTF.

Regarding this clonotype: At one end, the junction sequence differs from germline, possibly due to a read error. The CDR3, as DNA: TGTGCCAGCAGCTCTCTCACCGGGAATGAGCAGTTTTTT. Amino acid sequence: CASSSLTGNEQFF. V is TRBV7-3 and J is TRBJ2-2; D possibly corresponds to TRBD2 (5 bases). This CDR3 comprises 13 residues. The V gene's germline CDR1 is SGHTA and CDR2 FQGTGA.